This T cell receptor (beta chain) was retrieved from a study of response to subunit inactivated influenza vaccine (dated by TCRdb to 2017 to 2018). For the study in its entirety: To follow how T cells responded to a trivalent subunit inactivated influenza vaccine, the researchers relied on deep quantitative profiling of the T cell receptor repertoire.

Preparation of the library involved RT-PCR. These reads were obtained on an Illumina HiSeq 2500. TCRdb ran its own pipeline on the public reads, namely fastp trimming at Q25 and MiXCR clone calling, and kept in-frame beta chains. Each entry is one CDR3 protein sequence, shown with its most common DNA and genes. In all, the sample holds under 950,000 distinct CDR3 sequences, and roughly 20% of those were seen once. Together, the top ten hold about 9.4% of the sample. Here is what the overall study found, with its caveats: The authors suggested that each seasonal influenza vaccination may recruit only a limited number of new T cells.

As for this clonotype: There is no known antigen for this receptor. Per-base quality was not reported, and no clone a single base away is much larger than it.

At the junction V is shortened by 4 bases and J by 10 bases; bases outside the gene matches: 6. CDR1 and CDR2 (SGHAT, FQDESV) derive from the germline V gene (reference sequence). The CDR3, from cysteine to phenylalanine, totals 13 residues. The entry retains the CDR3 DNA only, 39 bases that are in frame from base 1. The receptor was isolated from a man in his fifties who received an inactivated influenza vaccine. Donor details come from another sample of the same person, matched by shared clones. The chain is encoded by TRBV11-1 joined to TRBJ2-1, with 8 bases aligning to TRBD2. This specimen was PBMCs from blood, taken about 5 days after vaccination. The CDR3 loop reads CASSWREVGEQFF. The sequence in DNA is TGTGCCAGCAGCTGGCGGGAGGTAGGGGAGCAGTTCTTC.